This TCR beta chain was sequenced during a study of T cell responses to AZD1222 COVID-19 vaccine. Study summary: Second-dose intervals near 4 or 12 weeks were combined.

In regard to this clone: Its antigen is currently unknown.

Produced via immunoSEQ multiplex PCR; TCRdb's table is partial and in-frame only. The table shows roughly 180,000 clones, with 91% occurring only once. The study's findings and limits: The reported proportion of spike-specific TCRs targeting unmutated variant regions was nearly half.

The sequence derives from an adult in good health. Sequenced here: peripheral blood, sampled on day 0 of AZD1222 vaccination.

This chain's CDR3 is CASSVVPAGDNEQFF. The DNA of the CDR3 is TGTGCCAGCAGCGTAGTTCCAGCGGGGGACAATGAGCAGTTCTTC. The chain uses TRBV9 and TRBJ2-1, with 8 bases aligning to TRBD2. Germline CDR1 is SGDLS and CDR2 is YYNGEE. V shed 0 bases and J 5 bases; nucleotides not matched to a gene: 4. There are 15 residues in the CDR3.